The rows below give T cell receptor beta chains drawn from one sample of a study of beta chain features in type 1 diabetes. The repertoire was sequenced with immunoSEQ multiplex PCR; TCRdb's copy has only in-frame clones and lacks some. The profile shows 280,000 or so clones, 15% of them singletons. The source material was naive CD4+ T cells from blood. The receptors here all came from a man aged 18 to 29 with type 1 diabetes. The CDR3 runs from the conserved cysteine through the conserved F or W. D genes are given only for firm matches. Some rows mark clone size as missing; the rest say once, few, many or name a class of expanded clone.

D gene,V gene,J gene,clone size,CDR3 DNA,CDR3 protein
.,TRBV20-1,TRBJ2-5,few,TGCAGTGCCGAGAGGGAGACCCAGTACTTC,CSAERETQYF
.,TRBV5-1,TRBJ2-7,.,TGCGCCAGCAGCGTGACAGGCTCCCCCTACGAGCAGTACTTC,CASSVTGSPYEQYF
.,TRBV19,TRBJ1-5,.,TGTGCCAGTAACGGGGTAAATAGCAATCAGCCCCAGCATTTT,CASNGVNSNQPQHF
.,TRBV7-8,TRBJ2-2,few,TGTGCCAGCAGCTTTACACCCGCTGGCGGCACCGGGGAGCTGTTTTTT,CASSFTPAGGTGELFF
.,TRBV7-2,TRBJ2-1,few,TGTGCCAGCAGCTTAGGCAGGGCCAATGAGCAGTTCTTC,CASSLGRANEQFF
.,TRBV14,TRBJ1-3,.,TGTGCCAGCAGTCGACGCGGTTCCTCTGGAAACACCATATATTTT,CASSRRGSSGNTIYF
.,TRBV9,TRBJ2-1,.,TGTGCCAGCGGGGAGTATGAGCAGTTCTTC,CASGEYEQFF
.,TRBV25-1,TRBJ2-3,few,TGTGCCAGCAGTGGAGGTCATACGCAGTATTTT,CASSGGHTQYF
TRBD1,TRBV19,TRBJ1-1,.,TGTGCCAGTAGTCCTCGACCGGATCCCGGGACAGGGGGCCGGACTGAAGCTTTCTTT,CASSPRPDPGTGGRTEAFF
.,TRBV28,TRBJ1-2,few,TGTGCCAGCACCCTGGTCGGCCCCAGGGGTAGCACCTTC,CASTLVGPRGSTF
TRBD1,TRBV30,TRBJ2-1,few,TGTGCCTGGAGTGGACAGGGTGAGCAGTTCTTC,CAWSGQGEQFF
TRBD2,TRBV2,TRBJ2-1,few,TGTGCCAGAGAGGGACTAGCGAATGAGCAGTTCTTC,CAREGLANEQFF
TRBD2,TRBV30,TRBJ2-1,few,TGTGCCTGGAGTGTAGGACTAGCGGGAATCGATGAGCAGTTCTTC,CAWSVGLAGIDEQFF
TRBD1,TRBV6-5,TRBJ2-1,.,TGTGCCAGCAGGGGACAGGCCTTGGGCAATGAGCAGTTCTTC,CASRGQALGNEQFF
.,TRBV11-2,TRBJ2-2,.,TGTGCCAGCAGCTTCATGGGAGGGAACACCGGGGAGCTGTTTTTT,CASSFMGGNTGELFF
TRBD1,TRBV4-1,TRBJ2-7,once,TGCGCCAGCAGCCACCGGACAGGGGGGCTCGAGCAGTACTTC,CASSHRTGGLEQYF
TRBD1,TRBV6-5,TRBJ1-1,few,TGTGCCACCCGACAGGGGGGTATGGGTACTGAAGCTTTCTTT,CATRQGGMGTEAFF
.,TRBV7-9,TRBJ2-1,.,TGTGCCAGCAGCAAGGAGGTTCGTGAGCAGTTCTTC,CASSKEVREQFF
.,TRBV7-2,TRBJ1-1,.,TGTGCCAGCAGCTTATTTTCCCTAAACACTGAAGCTTTCTTT,CASSLFSLNTEAFF
TRBD2,TRBV6-5,TRBJ2-1,few,TGTGCCAGCAGTTACTCGACTAGCGGGGGGGCCAGTGAGCAGTTCTTC,CASSYSTSGGASEQFF
TRBD2,TRBV5-1,TRBJ2-1,.,TGCGCCAGCAGCCCGGGACTAGCGGGGGGGCTCCCGTTCTTC,CASSPGLAGGLPFF
.,TRBV4-1,TRBJ1-5,.,TGCGCCAGCAGCCTAGGTGGAGGGGACCAGCCCCAGCATTTT,CASSLGGGDQPQHF
.,TRBV6-6,TRBJ2-7,.,TGTGCCAGCAGAACAGGGCTCAACCCCTACGAGCAGTACTTC,CASRTGLNPYEQYF
TRBD1,TRBV30,TRBJ1-5,once,TGTGCCTGGAGGGGGGGGACAGGGGGCAATCAGCCCCAGCATTTT,CAWRGGTGGNQPQHF
.,TRBV18,TRBJ1-1,few,TGTGCCAGCTCACCACCCCTGGGAGGGTATCCTGAAGCTTTCTTT,CASSPPLGGYPEAFF
.,TRBV15,TRBJ1-6,.,TGTGCCACCAGCAGAGGTCCTCCGGACGGGCCCGTTCTAGCCCTTTCACCCCTCCACTTT,CATSRGPPDGPVLALSPLHF
TRBD2,TRBV7-9,TRBJ2-7,few,TGTGCCAGCAGCCCGACGCGGTCTCCTAGCGGGACGACCTACGAGCAGTACTTC,CASSPTRSPSGTTYEQYF
.,TRBV4-1,TRBJ1-5,.,TGCGCCAGCAGCCAAGATGTAGGAGGATACAGGCATTTT,CASSQDVGGYRHF
TRBD1,TRBV6-5,TRBJ1-6,few,TGTGCCAGCAGTGGGACAGGCCCACCCCTCCACTTT,CASSGTGPPLHF
.,TRBV27,TRBJ2-2,.,TGTGCCAGCAGTTTAAAGCGTCCGAACACCGGGGAGCTGTTTTTT,CASSLKRPNTGELFF
TRBD1,TRBV25-1,TRBJ2-4,few,TGTGCCAGCAGTGCACAGGGGTTAGACATTCAGTACTTC,CASSAQGLDIQYF
.,TRBV7-2,TRBJ2-1,.,TGTGCCAGCAGCTTAGCTGGCACCCGCAACAGGAATGAGCAGTTCTTC,CASSLAGTRNRNEQFF
TRBD1,TRBV2,TRBJ1-2,.,TGTGCCAGCAGTGTGACAGGGCGGTACTATGGCTACACCTTC,CASSVTGRYYGYTF
.,TRBV5-1,TRBJ2-7,.,TGCGCCAGCAGCTTGGTAGAGAGCTCCTACGAGCAGTACTTC,CASSLVESSYEQYF
TRBD1,TRBV29-1,TRBJ1-1,.,TGCACGTCGACTACAGGGGTTGAAGCTTTCTTT,CTSTTGVEAFF
.,TRBV7-9,TRBJ2-3,few,TGTGCCAGCAGCCGGGGAGGCCAGTCGACTGCAGATACGCAGTATTTT,CASSRGGQSTADTQYF
.,TRBV27,TRBJ2-6,.,TGTGCCAGCAGCCAGGGGTTCCACTCTGGGGCCAACGTCCTGACTTTC,CASSQGFHSGANVLTF
.,TRBV15,TRBJ1-2,few,TGTGCCACCAGCAGGCCGGGGGTAGCCAACTATGGCTACACCTTC,CATSRPGVANYGYTF
TRBD2,TRBV7-2,TRBJ2-1,.,TGTGCCAGCAGCACCTCAGCGGGGGGTTACAATGAGCAGTTCTTC,CASSTSAGGYNEQFF
TRBD1,TRBV4-1,TRBJ2-7,.,TGCGCCAGCAGCCAAGCTGACAGGGGGCGCGTCTACGAGCAGTACTTC,CASSQADRGRVYEQYF